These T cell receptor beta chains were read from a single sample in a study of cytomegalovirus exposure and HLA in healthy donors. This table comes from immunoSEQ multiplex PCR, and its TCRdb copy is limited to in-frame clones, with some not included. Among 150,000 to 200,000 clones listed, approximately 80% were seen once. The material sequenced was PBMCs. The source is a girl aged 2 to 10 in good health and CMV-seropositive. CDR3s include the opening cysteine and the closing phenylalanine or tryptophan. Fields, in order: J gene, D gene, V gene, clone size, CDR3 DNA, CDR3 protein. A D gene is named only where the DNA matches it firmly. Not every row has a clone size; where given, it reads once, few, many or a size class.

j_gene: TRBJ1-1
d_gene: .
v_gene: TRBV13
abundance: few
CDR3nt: TGTGCCAGCAGCTTATACGACACTAACACTGAAGCTTTCTTT
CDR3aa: CASSLYDTNTEAFF

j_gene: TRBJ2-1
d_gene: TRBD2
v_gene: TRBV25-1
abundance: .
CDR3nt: TGTGCCAGCAGTGGGGGGACTAGCGGGAGGGCCGTCTACAATGAGCAGTTCTTC
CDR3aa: CASSGGTSGRAVYNEQFF

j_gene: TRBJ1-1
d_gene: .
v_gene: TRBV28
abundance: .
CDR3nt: TGTGCCAGCAGTTTGTTAGCAGAGGGAGCTTTCTTT
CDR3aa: CASSLLAEGAFF

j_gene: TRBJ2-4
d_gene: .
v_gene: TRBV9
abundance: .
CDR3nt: TGTGCCAGCAGCGACGGGTTAGCCAAAAACATTCAGTACTTC
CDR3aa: CASSDGLAKNIQYF

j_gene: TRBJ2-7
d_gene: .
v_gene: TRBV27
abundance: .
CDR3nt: TGTGCCAGCCGGGATGATACCTACGAGCAGTACTTC
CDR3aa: CASRDDTYEQYF

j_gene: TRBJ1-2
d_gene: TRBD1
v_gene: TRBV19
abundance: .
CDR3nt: TGTGCCAGTACCCCCAGGACAGGGGTGGTGGAAGGCTACACCTTC
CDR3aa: CASTPRTGVVEGYTF

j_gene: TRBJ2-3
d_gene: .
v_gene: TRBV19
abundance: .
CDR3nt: TGTGCCAGTAATTCGGGAAGAAGCACAGATACGCAGTATTTT
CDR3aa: CASNSGRSTDTQYF

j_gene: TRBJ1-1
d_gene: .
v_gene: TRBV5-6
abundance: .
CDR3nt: TGTGCCAGCAGCTTGGTAGGTGAGGGGAACACTGAAGCTTTCTTT
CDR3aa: CASSLVGEGNTEAFF

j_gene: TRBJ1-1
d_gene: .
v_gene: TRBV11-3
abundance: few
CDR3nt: TGTGCCAGCAGCTTACGGGGGAACACTGAAGCTTTCTTT
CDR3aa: CASSLRGNTEAFF

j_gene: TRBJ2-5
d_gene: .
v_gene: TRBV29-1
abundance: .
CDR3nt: TGCAGCGTCGCCCGGGTAGTTGGGGAGACCCAGTACTTC
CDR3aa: CSVARVVGETQYF

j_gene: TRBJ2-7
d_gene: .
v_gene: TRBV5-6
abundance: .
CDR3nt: TGTGCCAGCAGCTTGGCCCACGGGGGACAGCAGTACTTC
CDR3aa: CASSLAHGGQQYF

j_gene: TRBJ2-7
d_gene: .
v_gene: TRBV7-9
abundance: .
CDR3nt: TGTGCCAGCAGCCGTAGGGAGGACTCCTACGAGCAGTACTTC
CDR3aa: CASSRREDSYEQYF

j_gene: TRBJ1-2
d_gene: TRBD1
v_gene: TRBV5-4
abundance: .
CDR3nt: TGTGCCAGCAGCCCAAGGGACAGCTACTATGGCTACACCTTC
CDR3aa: CASSPRDSYYGYTF

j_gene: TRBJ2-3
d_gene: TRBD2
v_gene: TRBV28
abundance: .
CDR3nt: TGTGCCAGCAGTTTGGGGGCGGGAGGGCCGACAGATACGCAGTATTTT
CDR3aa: CASSLGAGGPTDTQYF

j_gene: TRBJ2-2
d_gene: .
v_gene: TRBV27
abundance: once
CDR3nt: TGTGCCAGCAGTTTAATGTGGCAGGGGAGTAAAGGCACCGGGGAGCTGTTTTTT
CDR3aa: CASSLMWQGSKGTGELFF

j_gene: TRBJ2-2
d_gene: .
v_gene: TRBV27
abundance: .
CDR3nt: TGTGCCAGCAGTTTATCGAGAGGGACCGGGGAGCTGTTTTTT
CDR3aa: CASSLSRGTGELFF

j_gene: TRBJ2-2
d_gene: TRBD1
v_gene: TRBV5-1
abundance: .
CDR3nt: TGCGCCAGCAGCGGGACAGTAAGCACCGGGGAGCTGTTTTTT
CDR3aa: CASSGTVSTGELFF

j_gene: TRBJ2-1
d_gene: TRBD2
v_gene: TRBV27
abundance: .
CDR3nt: TGTGCCAGCAGTTTAAATCTTCAACTAGCGGGCGGGGCCTATGAGCAGTTCTTC
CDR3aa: CASSLNLQLAGGAYEQFF

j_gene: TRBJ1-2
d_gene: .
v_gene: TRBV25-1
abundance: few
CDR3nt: TGTGCCAGCAGTGAAATTGGCGGATACGCCTACACCTTC
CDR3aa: CASSEIGGYAYTF

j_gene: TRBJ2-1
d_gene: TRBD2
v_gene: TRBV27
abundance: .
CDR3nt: TGTGCCAGCAGGAACCACCTAGCGGGAGGGCCCAATGAGCAGTTCTTC
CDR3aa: CASRNHLAGGPNEQFF

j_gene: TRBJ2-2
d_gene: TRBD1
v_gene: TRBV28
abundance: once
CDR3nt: TGTGCCAGCAGTTTATCCAGGGGGCATGGCGGGGAGCTGTTTTTT
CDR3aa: CASSLSRGHGGELFF

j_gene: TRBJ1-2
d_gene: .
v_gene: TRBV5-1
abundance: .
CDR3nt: TGCGCCAGCAGCTTGTTTACGGGGGAGGATGGCTACCCCTTC
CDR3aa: CASSLFTGEDGYPF

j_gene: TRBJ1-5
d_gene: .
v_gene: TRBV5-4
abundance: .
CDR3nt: TGTGCCAGCAGCCGGGGTATTGATCAGCCCCAGCATTTT
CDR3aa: CASSRGIDQPQHF

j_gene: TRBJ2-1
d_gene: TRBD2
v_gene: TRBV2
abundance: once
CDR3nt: TGTGCCAGCGTATTACTAGCGGGAGTGTCTAATGAGCAGTTCTTC
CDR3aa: CASVLLAGVSNEQFF

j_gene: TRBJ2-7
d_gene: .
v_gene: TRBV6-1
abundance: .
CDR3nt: TGTGCCAGCCACAGGTCAGGGCGTATAGGCGAGCAGTACTTC
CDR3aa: CASHRSGRIGEQYF

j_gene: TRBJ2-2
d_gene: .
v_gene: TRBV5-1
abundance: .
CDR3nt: TGCGCCAGCAGCTTAGCTGCTGCGAACACCGGGGAGCTGTTTTTT
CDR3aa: CASSLAAANTGELFF

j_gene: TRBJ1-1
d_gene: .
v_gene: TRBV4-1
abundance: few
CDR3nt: TGCGCCAGCAGCCAAGATAGTTCACCTTGGAACACTGAAGCTTTCTTT
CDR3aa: CASSQDSSPWNTEAFF

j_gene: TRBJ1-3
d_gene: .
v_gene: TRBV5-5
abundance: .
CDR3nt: TGTGCCAGCAGACTCGACAGGTCCTCTGGAAACACCATATATTTT
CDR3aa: CASRLDRSSGNTIYF

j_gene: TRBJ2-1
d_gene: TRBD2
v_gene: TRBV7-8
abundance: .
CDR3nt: TGTGCCAGCAGCCTGAGGACTAGCGGGAGTAATGAGCAGTTCTTC
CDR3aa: CASSLRTSGSNEQFF

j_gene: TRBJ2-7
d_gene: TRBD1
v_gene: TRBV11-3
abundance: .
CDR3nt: TGTGCCAGCAGCGCCAGACAGGGGGCCAACGAGCAGTACTTC
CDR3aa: CASSARQGANEQYF

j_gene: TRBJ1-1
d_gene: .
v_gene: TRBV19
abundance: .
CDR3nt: TGTGCCACCTCTAACCTGGTGAACACTGAAGCTTTCTTT
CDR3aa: CATSNLVNTEAFF

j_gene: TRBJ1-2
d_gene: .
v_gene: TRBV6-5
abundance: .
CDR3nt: TGTGCCAGCAGTTACTCACGCAGGGCAACTTACTATGGCTACACCTTC
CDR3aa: CASSYSRRATYYGYTF

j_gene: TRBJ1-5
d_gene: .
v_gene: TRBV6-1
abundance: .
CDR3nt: TGTGCCAGCAGTGCGGGACTAAAAAATCAGCCCCAGCATTTT
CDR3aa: CASSAGLKNQPQHF

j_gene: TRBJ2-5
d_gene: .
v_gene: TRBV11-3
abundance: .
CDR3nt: TGTGCCAGCAGCTTAGATCGGGAGACCCAGTACTTC
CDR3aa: CASSLDRETQYF

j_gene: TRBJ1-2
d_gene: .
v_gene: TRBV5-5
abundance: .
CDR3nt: TGTGCCAGCAGCTTGGGAGGTTCTGGCTACACCTTC
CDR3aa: CASSLGGSGYTF

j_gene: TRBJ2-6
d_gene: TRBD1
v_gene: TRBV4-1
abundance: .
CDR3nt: TGCGCCAGCAGCCAAGCCTGGGGACAGGCTGACTCTGGGGCCAACGTCCTGACTTTC
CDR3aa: CASSQAWGQADSGANVLTF

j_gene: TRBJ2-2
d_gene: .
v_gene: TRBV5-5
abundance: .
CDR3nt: TGTGCCAGCAGCATTGGACAATTTCGCGGGGAGCTGTTTTTT
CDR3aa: CASSIGQFRGELFF

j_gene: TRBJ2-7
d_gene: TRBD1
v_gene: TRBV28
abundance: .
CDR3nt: TGTGCCAGCAGGCGAGGACAGGGGAGAGCCTACGAGCAGTACTTC
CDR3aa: CASRRGQGRAYEQYF

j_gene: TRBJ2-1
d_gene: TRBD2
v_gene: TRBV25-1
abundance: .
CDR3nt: TGTGCCAGCAACCCTAGCGGGGACAATGAGCAGTTCTTC
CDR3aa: CASNPSGDNEQFF

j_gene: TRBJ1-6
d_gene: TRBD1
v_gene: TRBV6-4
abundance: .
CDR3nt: TGTGCCAGCAGGGCACGACAGGGGTGGACCTCCTATAATTCACCCCTCCACTTT
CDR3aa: CASRARQGWTSYNSPLHF

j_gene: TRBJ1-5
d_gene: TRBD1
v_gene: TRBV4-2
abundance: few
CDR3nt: TGTGCCAGCAGCCAACCCGGGACAGGAGATCAGCCCCAGCATTTT
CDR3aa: CASSQPGTGDQPQHF

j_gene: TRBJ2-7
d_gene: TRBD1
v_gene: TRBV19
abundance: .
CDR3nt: TGTGCCAGTCGGGACAGGGGCTCCTACGAGCAGTACTTC
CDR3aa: CASRDRGSYEQYF

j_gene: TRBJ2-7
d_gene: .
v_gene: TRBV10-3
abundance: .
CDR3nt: TGTGCCATCAGTGACCAACAGGCGCTATCCTACGAGCAGTACTTC
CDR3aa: CAISDQQALSYEQYF

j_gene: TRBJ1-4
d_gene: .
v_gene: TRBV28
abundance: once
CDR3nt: TGTGCCACCGAGGAAACCCGATACAGGGCGAGTCTGTTTTTT
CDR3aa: CATEETRYRASLFF

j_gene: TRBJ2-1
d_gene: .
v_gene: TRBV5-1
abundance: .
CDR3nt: TGCGCCAGCAGCTTGGCAGGGCTAGCGTCCTACAATGAGCAGTTCTTC
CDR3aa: CASSLAGLASYNEQFF

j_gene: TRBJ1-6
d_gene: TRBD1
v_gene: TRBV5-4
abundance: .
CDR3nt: TGTGCCAGCAGCTGGACCCCGGGACAGAGAGGTTCACCCCTCCACTTT
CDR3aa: CASSWTPGQRGSPLHF

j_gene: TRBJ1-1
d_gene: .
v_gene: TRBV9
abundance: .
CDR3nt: TGTGCCAGCAGCGTGCAGGGGAACACTGAAGCTTTCTTT
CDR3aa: CASSVQGNTEAFF

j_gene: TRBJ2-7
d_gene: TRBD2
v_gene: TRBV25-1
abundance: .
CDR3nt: TGTGCCAGCAGCTTAGCGGGAGGGGGAGAGCAGTACTTC
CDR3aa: CASSLAGGGEQYF

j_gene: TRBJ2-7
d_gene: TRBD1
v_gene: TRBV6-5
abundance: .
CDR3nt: TGTGCCAGCAGTTATCAGGTCAAGACAGGGAACGAGCAGTACTTC
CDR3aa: CASSYQVKTGNEQYF

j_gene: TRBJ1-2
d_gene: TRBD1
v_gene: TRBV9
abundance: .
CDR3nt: TGTGCCAGCAGCATCTATAGGGACAGGGCTTCAGGTGGCTACACCTTC
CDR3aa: CASSIYRDRASGGYTF

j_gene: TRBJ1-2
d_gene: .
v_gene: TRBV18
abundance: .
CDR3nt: TGTGCCAGCTCCGACAGTAACTATGGCTACACCTTC
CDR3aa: CASSDSNYGYTF

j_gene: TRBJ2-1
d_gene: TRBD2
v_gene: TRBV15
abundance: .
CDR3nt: TGTGCCACCAGCAAGGCCCCGGGATACGGGGGTACTAGCGGGAGTCAGCAGTTCTTC
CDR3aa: CATSKAPGYGGTSGSQQFF

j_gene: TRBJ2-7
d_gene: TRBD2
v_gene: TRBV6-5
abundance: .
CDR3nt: TGTGCCAGCAGTCCGGCCTCTAGCGGCTCCTACGAGCAGTACTTC
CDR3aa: CASSPASSGSYEQYF

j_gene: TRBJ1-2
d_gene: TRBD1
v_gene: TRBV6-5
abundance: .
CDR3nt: TGTGCCAGCAGTTACTTTCACAGGGGGCATAACTATGGCTACACCTTC
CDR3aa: CASSYFHRGHNYGYTF

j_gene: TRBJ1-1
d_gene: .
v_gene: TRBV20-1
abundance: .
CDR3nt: TGCAGTGCTAGAAGGACAATTGAAGCTTTCTTT
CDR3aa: CSARRTIEAFF

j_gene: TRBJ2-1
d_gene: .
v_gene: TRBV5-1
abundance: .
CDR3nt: TGCGCCAGCAGCTTTTGGCAGGATTCTTTGGGGTTCTTC
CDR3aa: CASSFWQDSLGFF